This entry lists 4 T cell receptor beta chains sequenced from one sample in a study of neoadjuvant nivolumab and ipilimumab in lung cancer. Only in-frame clones appear in the TCRdb table, and some are missing; sequencing was by immunoSEQ multiplex PCR. The sample has approximately 20,000 clones; over 70% are singletons. The material was peripheral blood, obtained before neoadjuvant nivolumab, alone or with ipilimumab. These receptors all come from an adult with non-small cell lung cancer.

This clone was observed a single time. The chain is built from TRBV11-2 and TRBJ2-1, with a tentative D call TRBD1 (6 bases). V was trimmed by 0 bases and J by 0 bases, leaving 6 bases between them. This CDR3 is 15 amino acids long. Germline CDR1 SGHAT, CDR2 FQNNGV. In nucleotides, the CDR3 is TGTGCCAGCAGCTTAGAGGGGGCCTCCTACAATGAGCAGTTCTTC. It codes for CASSLEGASYNEQFF.

The chain has TRBV18 and TRBJ2-7; TRBD2 matches at 12 bases. Germline V gene sequence: CDR1 KGHSH, CDR2 LQKENI. The CDR3 runs to 15 residues. The V segment lost 4 bases and the J segment 1 base; nucleotides outside the gene matches: 2. This CDR3 is CASSLGLAGSYEQYF. The CDR3 DNA is TGTGCCAGCTCACTCGGACTAGCGGGATCCTACGAGCAGTACTTC.

The V gene is TRBV18, the J gene TRBJ2-1; 8 bases map to TRBD1. J lost 6 bases, V lost 6 bases, and 7 bases had no gene match. The CDR3 has 14 amino acids. The germline gives CDR1 KGHSH, CDR2 LQKENI. CDR3 DNA sequence: TGTGCCAGCTCCCAGGCAACAGGGGGCAATGAGCAGTTCTTC. Translated: CASSQATGGNEQFF.

The chain carries TRBV30 and TRBJ1-1; 9 positions match TRBD1. CDR3 size: 19 residues. V lost 0 bases, J lost 4 bases, and 18 bases stayed unmatched. Looked up from germline, CDR1 is GTSNPN and CDR2 is SVGIG (reference sequence). The CDR3 DNA reads TGTGCCTGGAGTGTACGGACGGTTGGGACAGGGAATGGGGGCACTGAAGCTTTCTTT. Its translation: CAWSVRTVGTGNGGTEAFF. Full variable domain (rest looked up from reference TRBV30 and TRBJ1-1): SQTIHQWPATLVQPVGSPLSLECTVEGTSNPNLYWYRQAAGRGLQLLFYSVGIGQISSEVPQNLSASRPQDRQFILSSKKLLLSDSGFYLCAWSVRTVGTGNGGTEAFFGQGTRLTVV.